Shown below are 8 T cell receptor beta chains from a single sample sequenced in a study of blood T cell repertoires in COVID-19. TCRdb keeps only in-frame clones here, not all; method: immunoSEQ multiplex PCR. Here the sample spans 40,000 or so clones, approximately 80% being singletons. Sequencing was done on a sample of peripheral blood. Receptor source: a human donor with acute or convalescent COVID-19. The donor label of this sample is uncertain.

This rearrangement joins TRBV5-1 to TRBJ1-4; D might be TRBD1 (6 bases). The CDR3 length is 15 residues. V lost 3 bases to trimming and J lost 12 bases, with 21 bases between them. Germline lookup yields CDR1 SGHRS and CDR2 YFSETQ. Here the CDR3 DNA reads TGCGCCAGCAGCTCAAGGGGGTCGACAACTGGGGAACTGTTTTTT. This sequence encodes CASSSRGSTTGELFF.

A few counts support this clone. J is TRBJ1-1 and V is TRBV7-8, with D hard to call. From germline, CDR1 is SGHVS and CDR2 FQNEAQ. The ends were cut back, 2 bases at V and 1 base at J, with 11 bases in the middle. The CDR3 contains 15 residues. CDR3 amino acids: CASSLSTTGNTEAFF. CDR3 coding DNA: TGTGCCAGCAGCTTATCGACCACGGGGAACACTGAAGCTTTCTTT.

The rearrangement joins TRBV7-8 to TRBJ1-1, with D unresolved. With 2 bases removed from V and 3 bases from J, the gap between germline ends came to 7 bases. This CDR3 is 13 amino acids long. Germline V gives CDR1 SGHVS, CDR2 FQNEAQ. The CDR3 sequence: CASSLSEDTEAFF. CDR3 DNA: TGTGCCAGCAGCTTATCTGAGGACACTGAAGCTTTCTTT.

V usage is TRBV1 and J usage is TRBJ2-3; TRBD2 is taken as the D call from the table, unchecked against the DNA. TRBV1 is a pseudogene segment. The CDR3 covers 12 residues. The CDR3 nucleotides are TGCACCAGCAGCCCTCTCACAGATACGCAGTATTTT. Translated, it gives CTSSPLTDTQYF.

The chain joins TRBV11-2 to TRBJ1-1; 9 bases align to TRBD1. Germline-derived CDR1 and CDR2 are SGHAT and FQNNGV. The CDR3 is 15 residues long. V lost 10 bases and J lost 2; bases outside the gene matches: 11. The CDR3: CATGTGTGINTEAFF. In nucleotides, the CDR3 is TGTGCCACTGGAACCGGGACAGGGATTAACACTGAAGCTTTCTTT.

J is TRBJ2-1 and V is TRBV12-3 or TRBV12-4; 7 bases line up with TRBD1. The CDR3 is made up of 13 amino acids. The ends lost 6 bases at V and 5 bases at J; junction bases unmatched: 4. The CDR3 sequence is CASSWDRDNEQFF. The CDR3 region has the DNA TGTGCCAGCAGCTGGGACAGAGACAATGAGCAGTTCTTC.

The chain carries TRBV6-5 and TRBJ2-7; 11 bases line up with TRBD2. Trimming at V came to 6 bases and at J to 9 bases, leaving 10 bases not matched to a gene. Per germline, CDR1 MNHEY and CDR2 SVGAGI. There are 14 residues in the CDR3. In nucleotides, the CDR3 is TGTGCCAGCAGCTTGACTAGCGGGAAGGGGGGGCAGTACTTC. Its translation is CASSLTSGKGGQYF.

This chain links TRBV5-1 with TRBJ2-7; 8 bases are shared with TRBD1. V lost 2 bases, J lost 6 bases, and 7 bases stayed unmatched. CDR3 length equals 14 residues. Germline V CDR1 and CDR2: SGHRS, YFSETQ. CDR3 residues: CASSLSDRVGEQYF. CDR3 sequence (DNA): TGCGCCAGCAGCTTATCGGACAGGGTGGGCGAGCAGTACTTC. The variable domain in full, with the rest retrieved from reference TRBV5-1 and TRBJ2-7, is KAGVTQTPRYLIKTRGQQVTLSCSPISGHRSVSWYQQTPGQGLQFLFEYFSETQRNKGNFPGRFSGRQFSNSRSEMNVSTLELGDSALYLCASSLSDRVGEQYFGPGTRLTVT.